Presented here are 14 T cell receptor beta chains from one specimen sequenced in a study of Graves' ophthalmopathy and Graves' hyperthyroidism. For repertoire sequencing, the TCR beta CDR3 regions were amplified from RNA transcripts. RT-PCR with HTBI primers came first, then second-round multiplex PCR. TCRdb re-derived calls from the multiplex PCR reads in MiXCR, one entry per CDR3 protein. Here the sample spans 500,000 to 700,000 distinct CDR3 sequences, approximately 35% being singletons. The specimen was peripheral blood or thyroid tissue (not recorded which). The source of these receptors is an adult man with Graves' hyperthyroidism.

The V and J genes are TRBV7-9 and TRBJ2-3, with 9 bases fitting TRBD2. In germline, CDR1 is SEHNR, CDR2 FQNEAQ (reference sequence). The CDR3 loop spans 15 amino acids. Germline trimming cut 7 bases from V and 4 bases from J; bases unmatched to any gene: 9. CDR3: CASIERGAFPDTQYF. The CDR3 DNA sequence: TGTGCCAGCATTGAGCGGGGGGCCTTCCCAGATACGCAGTATTTT.

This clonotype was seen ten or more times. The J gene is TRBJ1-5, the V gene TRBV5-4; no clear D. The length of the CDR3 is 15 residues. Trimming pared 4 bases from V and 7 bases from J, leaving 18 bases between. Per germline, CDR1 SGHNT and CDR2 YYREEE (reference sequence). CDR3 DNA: TGTGCCAGCAGCGCGGACCCCCGTGTTGGACAGCCCCAGCATTTT. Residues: CASSADPRVGQPQHF. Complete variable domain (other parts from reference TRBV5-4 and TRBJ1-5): ETGVTQSPTHLIKTRGQQVTLRCSSQSGHNTVSWYQQALGQGPQFIFQYYREEENGRGNFPPRFSGLQFPNYSSELNVNALELDDSALYLCASSADPRVGQPQHFGDGTRLSIL.

This CDR3 is CASSQPGRDGEKLFF. CDR3 sequence (DNA): TGTGCCAGCAGCCAACCGGGACGGGACGGGGAAAAACTGTTTTTT. The chain links TRBV2 to TRBJ1-4; tentative D call: TRBD1 (5 bases). Trimming removed 6 bases at V and 8 bases at J, with 19 bases between. CDR3 length: 15 residues. The germline CDR1 and CDR2 sequences are SNHLY and FYNNEI.

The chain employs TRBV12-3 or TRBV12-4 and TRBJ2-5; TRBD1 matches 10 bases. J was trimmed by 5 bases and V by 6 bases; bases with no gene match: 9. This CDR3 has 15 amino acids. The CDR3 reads CASSPPTGGLETQYF. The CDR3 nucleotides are TGTGCCAGCAGCCCCCCGACAGGGGGCCTGGAGACCCAGTACTTC.

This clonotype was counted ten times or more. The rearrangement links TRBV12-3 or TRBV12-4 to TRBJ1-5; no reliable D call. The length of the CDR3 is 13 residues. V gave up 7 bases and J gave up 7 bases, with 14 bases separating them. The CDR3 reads CASNLDRAQPQHF. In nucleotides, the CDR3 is TGTGCCAGCAACCTAGATCGGGCCCAGCCCCAGCATTTT.

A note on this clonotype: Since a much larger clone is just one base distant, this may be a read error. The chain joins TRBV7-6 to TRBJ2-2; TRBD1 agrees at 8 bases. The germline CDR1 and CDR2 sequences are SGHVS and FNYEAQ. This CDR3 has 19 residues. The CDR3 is CVSSPRRPGGLGDTGELFF. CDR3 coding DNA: TGTGTCAGCAGCCCTCGAAGGCCAGGGGGCTTGGGGGACACCGGGGAGCTGTTTTTT.

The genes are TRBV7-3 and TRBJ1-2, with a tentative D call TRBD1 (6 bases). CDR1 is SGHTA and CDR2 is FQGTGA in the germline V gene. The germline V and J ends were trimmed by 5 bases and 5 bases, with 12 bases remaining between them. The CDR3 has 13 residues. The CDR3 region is CASSIRGGYGYTF. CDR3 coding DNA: TGTGCCAGCAGCATCAGGGGTGGGTATGGCTACACCTTC.

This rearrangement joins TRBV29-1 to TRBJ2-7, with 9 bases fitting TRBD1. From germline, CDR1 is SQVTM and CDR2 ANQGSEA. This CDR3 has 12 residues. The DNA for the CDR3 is TGCAGTGGGGACAGGGACGGCTACGAGCAGTACTTC. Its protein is CSGDRDGYEQYF.

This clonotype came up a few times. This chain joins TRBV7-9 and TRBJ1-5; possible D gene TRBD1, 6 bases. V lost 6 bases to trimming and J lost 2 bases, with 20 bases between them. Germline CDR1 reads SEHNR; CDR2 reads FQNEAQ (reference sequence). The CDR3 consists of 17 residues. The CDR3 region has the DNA TGTGCCAGCAGTCCCCTACAGGGCCTAGCGGGCAATCAGCCCCAGCATTTT. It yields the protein CASSPLQGLAGNQPQHF. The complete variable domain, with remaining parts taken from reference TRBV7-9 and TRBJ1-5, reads DTGVSQNPRHKITKRGQNVTFRCDPISEHNRLYWYRQTLGQGPEFLTYFQNEAQLEKSRLLSDRFSAERPKGSFSTLEIQRTEQGDSAMYLCASSPLQGLAGNQPQHFGDGTRLSIL.

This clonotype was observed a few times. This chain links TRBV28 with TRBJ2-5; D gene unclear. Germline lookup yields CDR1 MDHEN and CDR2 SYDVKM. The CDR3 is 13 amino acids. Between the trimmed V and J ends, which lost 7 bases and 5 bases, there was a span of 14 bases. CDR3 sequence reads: CASTIGSEETQYF. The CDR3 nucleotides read TGTGCCAGCACGATCGGGTCGGAGGAGACCCAGTACTTC.

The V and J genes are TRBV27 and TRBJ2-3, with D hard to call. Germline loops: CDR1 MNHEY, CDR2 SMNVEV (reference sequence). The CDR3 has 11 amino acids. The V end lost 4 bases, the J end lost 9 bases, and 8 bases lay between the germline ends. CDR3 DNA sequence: TGTGCCAGCAGTTCCGGGTGGACGCAGTATTTT. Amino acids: CASSSGWTQYF.

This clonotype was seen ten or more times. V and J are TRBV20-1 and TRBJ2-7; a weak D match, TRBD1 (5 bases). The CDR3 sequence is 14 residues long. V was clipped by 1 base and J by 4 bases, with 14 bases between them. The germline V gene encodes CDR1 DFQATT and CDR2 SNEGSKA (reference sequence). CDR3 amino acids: CSARVRKGLYEQYF. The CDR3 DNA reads TGCAGTGCTAGAGTGAGGAAGGGGTTGTACGAGCAGTACTTC.

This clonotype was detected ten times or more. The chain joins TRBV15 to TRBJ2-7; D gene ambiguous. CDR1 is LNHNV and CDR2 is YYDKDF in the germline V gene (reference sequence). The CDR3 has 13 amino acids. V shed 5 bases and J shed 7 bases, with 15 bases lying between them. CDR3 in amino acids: CATSLISGEEQYF. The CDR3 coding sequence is TGTGCCACCAGCTTAATCTCTGGAGAGGAGCAGTACTTC.

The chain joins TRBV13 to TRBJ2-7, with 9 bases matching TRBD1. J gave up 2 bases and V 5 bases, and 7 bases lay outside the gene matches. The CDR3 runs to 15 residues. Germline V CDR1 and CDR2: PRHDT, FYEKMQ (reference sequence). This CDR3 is CASSRDGTGPYEQYF. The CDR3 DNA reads TGTGCCAGCAGCCGCGACGGGACAGGGCCCTACGAGCAGTACTTC.